The clone carrying this T cell receptor (beta chain) was detected a few times. Its antigen remains unidentified. Expressed TCRB transcripts were sequenced, since all the RNA that had been isolated was reverse transcribed. Clones were read by immunoSEQ multiplex PCR, and TCRdb kept only the in-frame ones, dropping some. The sample lists fewer than 450,000 clones, 13% seen once, with roughly 0.015% in the top ten. This entry belongs to a study of beta chain features in type 1 diabetes. Study results and limitations: There was a moderate but significant shortening of TCRB CDR3s in all four CD4+ subsets of Type 1 diabetes patients. Researchers caution that PCR might favor shorter templates, equally among patients and controls. Individuals with type 1 diabetes displayed fewer insertions and more deletions at VDJ junctions.

Germline CDR1 is LGHNT and CDR2 is FRNRAP. After removal of 4 bases from V and 4 bases from J, the junction contained 9 bases not matched to a gene. The CDR3 is 15 residues long. Sequencing input: naive CD4+ T cells from blood. This sequence originates from a woman aged 18-30 years with type 1 diabetes. The chain recombines TRBV12-5 with TRBJ1-1, with 7 nucleotides matching TRBD1. The CDR3 here is CASGSISDRATEAFF. Here the CDR3 DNA reads TGTGCTAGTGGTTCGATATCTGACAGGGCCACTGAAGCTTTCTTT.